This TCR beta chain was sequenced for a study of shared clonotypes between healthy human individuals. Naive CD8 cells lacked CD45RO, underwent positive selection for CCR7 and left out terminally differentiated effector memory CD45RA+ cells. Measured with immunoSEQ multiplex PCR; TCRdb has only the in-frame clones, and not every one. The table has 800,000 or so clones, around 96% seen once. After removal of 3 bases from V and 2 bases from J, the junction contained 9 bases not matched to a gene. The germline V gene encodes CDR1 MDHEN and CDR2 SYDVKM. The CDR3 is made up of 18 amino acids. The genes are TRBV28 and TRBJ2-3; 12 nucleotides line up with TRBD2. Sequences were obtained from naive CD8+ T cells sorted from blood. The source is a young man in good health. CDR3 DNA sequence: TGTGCCAGCAGTTTTTCTACCCTAGCGGGAGGGGTCACAGATACGCAGTATTTT. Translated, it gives CASSFSTLAGGVTDTQYF.